This passage covers 6 T cell receptor beta chains from one sample sequenced in a study of response to subunit inactivated influenza vaccine. TCRdb re-analysed the RT-PCR reads in MiXCR, keeping a single row per CDR3 protein. The sample holds roughly 550,000 distinct CDR3 sequences; around 25% are singletons and the top ten take around 2.8%. This same sample was also part of a study on T cells expressing NK-cell markers. This second study says: Synthesis of TCR beta cDNA relied on 5'RACE template switching carrying UMIs.

Material: CD4+ T cells sorted from PBMCs, obtained about 13 days after vaccination. The origin of the receptors is a man aged 45-65 years who received an inactivated influenza vaccine.

The gene calls are TRBV5-1 and TRBJ2-3, with TRBD1 matching over 8 bases. The CDR3 extends over 12 amino acids. Germline lookup yields CDR1 SGHRS and CDR2 YFSETQ. The V segment lost 4 bases and the J segment 10 bases; nucleotides outside the gene matches: 5. The CDR3 nucleotides read TGCGCCAGCAGCCGGACAGGGCAGCCGCAGTATTTT. Translated: CASSRTGQPQYF.

The chain carries TRBV4-2 and TRBJ2-5; D call uncertain. Germline V lookup: CDR1 LGHNA, CDR2 YNFKEQ. V shed 1 base and J shed 1 base, with 7 bases lying between them. The CDR3 sequence is 14 residues long. The CDR3 nucleotides are TGTGCCAGCAGCCAAGGAAGTGGCCAAGAGACCCAGTACTTC. It is translated as CASSQGSGQETQYF.

This clonotype occurred a few times. The DNA of the CDR3 is TGTGCCAGCAGCTTCTTTACACCAGTAGCTAACTATGGCTACACCTTC. It specifies CASSFFTPVANYGYTF. J is TRBJ1-2 and V is TRBV5-4; D gene unclear. Trimming took 2 bases from V and 0 from J, leaving 14 bases between them. This CDR3 comprises 16 residues. In germline, CDR1 is SGHNT, CDR2 YYREEE (reference sequence).

This clonotype was counted a few times. DNA for the CDR3: TGTGCCAGCAGCTTAGATCGGACTAGCACCGGGGAGCTGTTTTTT. Amino acids: CASSLDRTSTGELFF. The V and J genes are TRBV11-3 and TRBJ2-2; 7 nucleotides line up with TRBD2. The V gene's germline CDR1 is SGHNT and CDR2 YENEEA. The V segment lost 0 bases and the J segment 4 bases; nucleotides outside the gene matches: 2. The CDR3 covers 15 residues. Drawing the rest from reference TRBV11-3 and TRBJ2-2, the complete variable domain is EAGVVQSPRYKIIEKKQPVAFWCNPISGHNTLYWYLQNLGQGPELLIRYENEEAVDDSQLPKDRFSAERLKGVDSTLKIQPAELGDSAVYLCASSLDRTSTGELFFGEGSRLTVL.

This clonotype was detected only a few times. This chain joins TRBV10-3 and TRBJ2-1, with 9 bases identical to TRBD1. CDR1 and CDR2 (germline): ENHRY, SYGVKD. Trimming at V came to 6 bases and at J to 10 bases, leaving 7 bases not matched to a gene. The CDR3 has 13 residues. CDR3 residues: CAISPDRGQEQFF. CDR3 in DNA: TGTGCCATCAGCCCGGACAGGGGTCAAGAGCAGTTCTTC.

J is TRBJ2-1 and V is TRBV20-1; 9 bases fit TRBD2. Germline V gives CDR1 DFQATT, CDR2 SNEGSKA (reference sequence). This CDR3 has 17 residues. J was trimmed by 2 bases and V by 0 bases; bases with no gene match: 8. This chain's CDR3 is CSARDQGAGGTYNEQFF. The CDR3 nucleotides are TGCAGTGCTAGAGATCAAGGTGCGGGAGGGACCTACAATGAGCAGTTCTTC.